This TCR beta chain was sequenced for a study of TIL therapy for anti-PD-1-resistant metastatic lung cancer. Study information: Tumor harvest preceded PD-1/PD-L1 blockade, followed by nivolumab treatment. Tumors had a median PD-L1 proportion score of around 6.4%. Most patients had lung adenocarcinoma; a handful of tumors were EGFR-mutant, two ALK-rearranged; half smoked currently or formerly. Study-level results: Infused TIL clonotypes partially replaced the baseline blood repertoire, then decayed over months.

The immunoSEQ assay was v3. Sequencing used immunoSEQ multiplex PCR; TCRdb keeps in-frame clones, though not all of them. Of 50,000 to 65,000 clones in the sample, about 69% are singletons; the top ten hold 6% to 8.5%. This CDR3 has 16 residues. Per the germline V gene, CDR1 is SQVTM and CDR2 is ANQGSEA. The V end lost 4 bases, the J end lost 4 bases, and 21 bases lay between the germline ends. Time point indicated: pre-treatment sample, taken before nivolumab and TIL therapy. As to this clone: The target antigen is unknown.

The chain is built from TRBV29-1 and TRBJ2-3, with a weak D call TRBD1 (5 bases). Sequenced here: blood, sampled at baseline. This clonotype was obtained from a person aged 25-85 years with non-small cell lung cancer. CDR3 residues: CSVVGLSGAGPDTQYF. For the CDR3, the DNA is TGCAGCGTTGTAGGCTTGTCTGGGGCAGGGCCAGATACGCAGTATTTT.